Below are 10 T cell receptor beta chains sequenced from a single sample in a study of T cell responses to AZD1222 COVID-19 vaccine. Profiled with immunoSEQ multiplex PCR; TCRdb holds only in-frame clones, not every one. Of about 56,000 clones listed, approximately 80% are singletons. Sequencing was performed on peripheral blood, taken 28 days after the second AZD1222 dose. The receptors originated from an adult who received the AZD1222 COVID-19 vaccine.

This clone occurred once. This chain connects TRBV27 to TRBJ1-1; TRBD1 is a possible D gene (5 bases). Germline loops: CDR1 MNHEY, CDR2 SMNVEV (reference sequence). The CDR3 has 13 amino acids. The V end was cut by 8 bases, the J end by 4 bases, with 14 bases between. CDR3 DNA: TGTGCCAGCCGCCCGCAGAGGGGCACTGAAGCTTTCTTT. Its protein product is CASRPQRGTEAFF.

This chain uses TRBV14 with TRBJ1-4; 8 bases agree with TRBD1. The germline V gene encodes CDR1 SGHDN and CDR2 FVKESK. This CDR3 is 15 amino acids long. J was trimmed by 8 bases and V by 3 bases; bases with no gene match: 8. CDR3 DNA sequence: TGTGCCAGCAGCCAGTCCAGGGGGCTGTTAGAAAAACTGTTTTTT. This gives the protein CASSQSRGLLEKLFF. The whole variable domain, filled in from reference TRBV14 and TRBJ1-4, reads EAGVTQFPSHSVIEKGQTVTLRCDPISGHDNLYWYRRVMGKEIKFLLHFVKESKQDESGMPNNRFLAERTGGTYSTLKVQPAELEDSGVYFCASSQSRGLLEKLFFGSGTQLSVL.

This chain uses TRBV7-6 with TRBJ2-2; TRBD1 matches at 8 bases. The CDR3 runs 16 residues. Trimming cost V 5 bases and J 3 bases; bases outside gene matches: 8. Germline V gene data show CDR1 as SGHVS and CDR2 as FNYEAQ. The CDR3 bases are TGTGCCAGCAGCAAAATCGGGACAGGATACACCGGGGAGCTGTTTTTT. The encoded protein is CASSKIGTGYTGELFF.

V is TRBV5-1 and J is TRBJ1-4, with unresolved D. The CDR3 covers 14 residues. The V end lost 5 bases, the J end lost 0 bases, and 8 bases lay between the germline ends. Germline values: CDR1 SGHRS, CDR2 YFSETQ. The CDR3 spells CASSRQATNEKLFF. CDR3 DNA: TGCGCCAGCAGTCGGCAAGCAACTAATGAAAAACTGTTTTTT.

In its sample, this clone was seen a few times. The V call is TRBV10-2, the J call TRBJ1-6; 10 bases line up with TRBD1. The CDR3 runs to 17 residues. V lost 6 bases, J lost 2 bases, and 7 bases stayed unmatched. The germline V gene encodes CDR1 WSHSY and CDR2 SAAADI. CDR3 in DNA: TGCGCCAGCAGACTACCCGGGACAGGGGCCTATAATTCACCCCTCCACTTT. Translated, it gives CASRLPGTGAYNSPLHF.

J is TRBJ1-2 and V is TRBV27; 8 bases agree with TRBD1. CDR1 is MNHEY and CDR2 is SMNVEV in the germline V gene (reference sequence). V dropped 4 bases and J dropped 2; count of bases not matched to a gene: 15. This CDR3 comprises 18 residues. The CDR3 reads CASSSSGQGMAINYGYTF. The CDR3, as DNA: TGTGCCAGCAGTTCCTCCGGACAGGGTATGGCGATCAACTATGGCTACACCTTC.

This clone has more than one count but fewer than ten. The chain links TRBV18 to TRBJ1-4; TRBD1 matches 7 bases. V lost 3 bases, J lost 6 bases, and 4 bases stayed unmatched. This CDR3 contains 14 residues. In germline, CDR1 is KGHSH, CDR2 LQKENI. In DNA, the CDR3 is TGTGCCAGCTCACCGACAGGGCGGGATGAAAAACTGTTTTTT. Protein product: CASSPTGRDEKLFF.

The rearrangement joins TRBV5-4 to TRBJ1-3, with TRBD1 matching 7 bases. V lost 4 bases and J lost 3; bases outside the gene matches: 4. Germline lookup yields CDR1 SGHNT and CDR2 YYREEE (reference sequence). The CDR3 has 14 amino acids. The CDR3 is CASSRTGVGNTIYF. The CDR3 bases are TGTGCCAGCAGCCGTACAGGGGTTGGAAACACCATATATTTT.

The V and J genes are TRBV5-4 and TRBJ2-1; D gene uncertain. This CDR3 region has 16 residues. The V end was cut by 5 bases, the J end by 1 base, with 16 bases between. Germline lookup yields CDR1 SGHNT and CDR2 YYREEE (reference sequence). The CDR3 DNA follows: TGTGCCAGCAGTTTTGATGGTGGGATTTCCTACAATGAGCAGTTCTTC. Translation gives CASSFDGGISYNEQFF.

This sequence joins TRBV2 and TRBJ1-5, with 8 bases matching TRBD1. The CDR3 covers 14 residues. Germline loops: CDR1 SNHLY, CDR2 FYNNEI. V was pared by 6 bases and J by 2 bases, with 3 bases of the junction left unmatched. The chain's CDR3 is CASSTDRGNQPQHF. The CDR3, as DNA: TGTGCCAGCAGCACGGACAGGGGCAATCAGCCCCAGCATTTT.